This T cell receptor beta chain is drawn from a study of T cell clones after liver transplantation. Some clones are missing from TCRdb's copy, which holds only in-frame ones; the method was immunoSEQ multiplex PCR. The sample records over 8,500 clones, approximately 74% being singletons. The sequence was collected from a human patient who received a liver transplant. Some of these T cells may belong to the graft donor. Sequences were derived from CD4+ T cells from blood, sampled around 2.5 years after liver transplant.

The CDR3 bases are TGTGCCAGCAGTGACACCACTAGCGGGGGCACAGATACGCAGTATTTT. Residues: CASSDTTSGGTDTQYF. The genes are TRBV6-4 and TRBJ2-3; 10 bases agree with TRBD2. The CDR3 runs to 16 residues. V was clipped by 2 bases and J by 1 base; unmatched bases: 3. Germline values: CDR1 MRHNA, CDR2 SNTAGT.